This is a list of T cell receptor beta chains from one sample in a study of Ad26.COV2.S vaccination and SARS-CoV-2 variants. The table came from immunoSEQ multiplex PCR; TCRdb's copy has only in-frame clones and leaves some out. This table has around 450,000 clones, 80% to 90% appearing once. The material was peripheral blood, obtained in a trial of Ad26.COV2.S vaccine versus placebo. All receptors come from a person aged 18-65 years who received the Ad26.COV2.S COVID-19 vaccine or a placebo. CDR3s include the opening cysteine and the closing phenylalanine or tryptophan. A D gene is named only where the DNA matches it firmly. Size tells how often a clone was seen (once, few, many) or the class of an expanded clone, and some rows leave it out.

abundance	j_gene	d_gene	v_gene	CDR3aa	CDR3nt
NA	TRBJ2-7	TRBD2	TRBV10-3	CAITRGLTSGIGYEQYF	TGTGCCATCACGAGGGGGCTGACTAGCGGGATTGGTTACGAGCAGTACTTC
NA	TRBJ2-7	TRBD2	TRBV6-1	CASSEEGTSGIYEQYF	TGTGCCAGCAGTGAAGAAGGGACTAGCGGGATCTACGAGCAGTACTTC
NA	TRBJ2-7	NA	TRBV5-1	CASSLALRREQYF	TGCGCCAGCAGCTTGGCCTTGCGTCGGGAGCAGTACTTC
NA	TRBJ1-2	TRBD1	TRBV13	CASSPPGTDYGYTF	TGTGCCAGCAGCCCACCCGGGACAGACTATGGCTACACCTTC
NA	TRBJ1-6	TRBD1	TRBV27	CASSLKRDSSPLHF	TGTGCCAGCAGTTTAAAGAGGGACAGCTCACCCCTCCACTTT
NA	TRBJ1-1	NA	TRBV5-5	CASSLTFFSRENTEAFF	TGTGCCAGCAGCTTGACGTTTTTCAGCCGAGAAAACACTGAAGCTTTCTTT
NA	TRBJ1-2	NA	TRBV6-5	CASSYDSGRYGYTF	TGTGCCAGCAGTTACGATAGCGGCCGTTATGGCTACACCTTC
NA	TRBJ1-1	NA	TRBV7-9	CASSLTGDNTEAFF	TGTGCCAGCAGCTTGACAGGAGATAACACTGAAGCTTTCTTT
NA	TRBJ1-1	NA	TRBV30	CAWIKRATEAFF	TGTGCCTGGATAAAGAGGGCGACTGAAGCTTTCTTT
NA	TRBJ2-7	NA	TRBV27	CASSPPGRRGEQYF	TGTGCCAGCAGCCCCCCAGGGAGAAGAGGGGAGCAGTACTTC
NA	TRBJ1-2	TRBD1	TRBV28	CASSGPTGFHGYTF	TGTGCCAGCAGTGGCCCGACAGGGTTCCATGGCTACACCTTC
few	TRBJ2-7	TRBD2	TRBV19	CASSTLAGGFYEQYF	TGTGCCAGTAGTACCCTAGCGGGAGGGTTTTACGAGCAGTACTTC
NA	TRBJ2-3	TRBD1	TRBV5-4	CASSGGTGTSTDTQYF	TGTGCCAGCAGCGGCGGGACAGGAACTAGCACAGATACGCAGTATTTT
NA	TRBJ2-3	TRBD2	TRBV6-2/TRBV6-3	CASSLAGAFGDTQYF	TGTGCCAGCAGTCTAGCGGGGGCCTTCGGAGATACGCAGTATTTT
NA	TRBJ1-4	NA	TRBV27	CASSLVPGGNEKLFF	TGTGCCAGCAGTTTAGTTCCAGGAGGAAATGAAAAACTGTTTTTT
NA	TRBJ2-3	NA	TRBV28	CASSLNLGPDTQYF	TGTGCCAGCAGTCTAAACCTAGGGCCAGATACGCAGTATTTT
NA	TRBJ2-2	NA	TRBV14	CASSQAPQGPGLSTGELFF	TGTGCCAGCAGCCAGGCACCACAGGGCCCGGGACTTTCAACCGGGGAGCTGTTTTTT
NA	TRBJ1-4	TRBD1	TRBV27	CASSTDRGSANEKLFF	TGTGCCAGCAGTACCGACAGGGGGTCGGCTAATGAAAAACTGTTTTTT
NA	TRBJ2-1	TRBD1	TRBV28	CASGTAPYNEQFF	TGTGCCAGCGGGACAGCCCCCTACAATGAGCAGTTCTTC
NA	TRBJ2-7	TRBD2	TRBV23-1	CASSLAVLAGSPYEQYF	TGCGCCAGCAGTCTGGCGGTACTAGCGGGGAGCCCCTACGAGCAGTACTTC
NA	TRBJ2-7	NA	TRBV28	CASSSGTSGEQYF	TGTGCCAGCAGCAGTGGGACATCTGGGGAGCAGTACTTC
NA	TRBJ2-7	TRBD2	TRBV29-1	CSGTSGATYEQYF	TGCAGCGGGACTAGCGGGGCCACCTACGAGCAGTACTTC
NA	TRBJ2-2	NA	TRBV5-1	CASSLATVGPGELFF	TGCGCCAGCAGCTTGGCGACGGTGGGGCCCGGGGAGCTGTTTTTT
NA	TRBJ2-5	NA	TRBV28	CASSLAGAQETQYF	TGTGCCAGCAGTTTAGCGGGGGCTCAAGAGACCCAGTACTTC
NA	TRBJ1-3	TRBD1	TRBV28	CASSPPDRPHSGNTIYF	TGTGCCAGCAGTCCTCCGGACAGGCCACACTCTGGAAACACCATATATTTT
NA	TRBJ2-7	NA	TRBV15	CATSRGGTYEQYF	TGTGCCACCAGCAGGGGGGGTACCTACGAGCAGTACTTC
NA	TRBJ1-1	NA	TRBV7-9	CASSPLGMNTEAFF	TGTGCCAGCAGCCCCTTGGGGATGAACACTGAAGCTTTCTTT
NA	TRBJ1-1	NA	TRBV5-8	CASPPRWGYTEAFF	TGTGCCAGCCCTCCCCGGTGGGGATATACTGAAGCTTTCTTT
NA	TRBJ2-7	TRBD2	TRBV3-1/TRBV3-2	CASSRLASYEQYF	TGTGCCAGCAGCCGACTAGCCTCCTACGAGCAGTACTTC
NA	TRBJ1-2	NA	TRBV2	CASTDRPSSYGYTF	TGTGCCAGCACAGACAGGCCGTCTTCCTATGGCTACACCTTC
once	TRBJ1-1	TRBD1	TRBV5-1	CASSFRTGTTEAFF	TGCGCCAGCAGCTTTCGGACAGGGACCACTGAAGCTTTCTTT
few	TRBJ2-7	NA	TRBV6-5	CASSYNRDYEQYF	TGTGCCAGCAGTTACAACAGGGACTACGAGCAGTACTTC
NA	TRBJ1-1	TRBD1	TRBV19	CASSNAGGANTEAFF	TGTGCCAGTAGTAATGCAGGGGGCGCAAACACTGAAGCTTTCTTT
NA	TRBJ2-7	TRBD1	TRBV6-5	CASIAGTATYEQYF	TGTGCCAGCATTGCCGGGACAGCGACCTACGAGCAGTACTTC
NA	TRBJ2-5	NA	TRBV18	CASSPEAETQYF	TGTGCCAGCTCACCAGAGGCCGAGACCCAGTACTTC
NA	TRBJ1-2	TRBD1	TRBV5-5	CASSVPGTATKRTF	TGTGCCAGCAGCGTTCCCGGGACAGCCACGAAACGCACCTTC
NA	TRBJ1-1	NA	TRBV27	CASSQNRDYPPEAFF	TGTGCCAGCAGTCAGAACAGGGACTATCCGCCTGAAGCTTTCTTT
NA	TRBJ1-2	NA	TRBV6-2/TRBV6-3	CASSYSLKDSRYGYTF	TGTGCCAGCAGTTACTCATTAAAGGACAGTCGCTATGGCTACACCTTC
few	TRBJ1-4	TRBD1	TRBV9	CASSRTGLNEKLFF	TGTGCCAGCAGCCGGACAGGGCTTAATGAAAAACTGTTTTTT
NA	TRBJ2-1	NA	TRBV7-9	CASSRIPTGYNEQFF	TGTGCCAGCAGCCGCATTCCGACGGGATACAATGAGCAGTTCTTC
NA	TRBJ1-3	NA	TRBV7-2	CASSLEGRTGNTIYF	TGTGCCAGCAGCTTAGAGGGGAGAACTGGAAACACCATATATTTT
NA	TRBJ2-2	NA	TRBV24-1	CATSDTKTNTGELFF	TGTGCCACCAGTGATACTAAGACGAATACCGGGGAGCTGTTTTTT
NA	TRBJ2-5	TRBD2	TRBV9	CASSPSRRGETQYF	TGTGCCAGCAGCCCTTCGAGGCGGGGGGAGACCCAGTACTTC
once	TRBJ2-5	NA	TRBV20-1	CSATGETQYF	TGCAGTGCAACCGGAGAGACCCAGTACTTC
NA	TRBJ2-2	NA	TRBV19	CASRMPPYREISTGELFF	TGTGCCAGTAGGATGCCACCTTATCGGGAAATAAGCACCGGGGAGCTGTTTTTT
NA	TRBJ2-7	NA	TRBV9	CASTPDDLSYEQYF	TGTGCCAGCACCCCGGACGACCTCTCCTACGAGCAGTACTTC
NA	TRBJ1-3	NA	TRBV18	CASSQGDTIYF	TGTGCCAGCTCGCAAGGGGACACCATATATTTT
NA	TRBJ2-7	TRBD2	TRBV4-3	CASSQDGRGGYEQYF	TGCGCCAGCAGCCAAGACGGGAGGGGTGGCTACGAGCAGTACTTC
NA	TRBJ1-5	NA	TRBV7-2	CASRLGGGYNQPQHF	TGTGCCAGCAGATTAGGGGGGGGCTACAATCAGCCCCAGCATTTT
NA	TRBJ1-1	NA	TRBV3-1/TRBV3-2	CASSQDSGGAFWAEAFF	TGTGCCAGCAGCCAAGATTCGGGGGGCGCGTTTTGGGCTGAAGCTTTCTTT
once	TRBJ2-7	NA	TRBV18	CASSPPQGLLEQYF	TGTGCCAGCTCACCCCCGCAGGGCCTCCTCGAGCAGTACTTC
NA	TRBJ2-7	NA	TRBV7-9	CASSSTRDEQYF	TGTGCCAGCAGCTCAACTAGAGACGAGCAGTACTTC
NA	TRBJ2-7	TRBD2	TRBV18	CASSRIAGATYEQYF	TGTGCCAGCTCACGTATAGCGGGAGCCACCTACGAGCAGTACTTC
NA	TRBJ2-2	TRBD1	TRBV5-1	CASSHNRGSGELFF	TGCGCCAGCAGCCACAACAGGGGGTCCGGGGAGCTGTTTTTT
NA	TRBJ1-4	NA	TRBV2	CASSDSGVPEKLFF	TGTGCCAGCAGTGACTCAGGGGTCCCGGAAAAACTGTTTTTT
NA	TRBJ1-2	NA	TRBV7-9	CASSFEVGGYTF	TGTGCCAGCAGCTTCGAGGTGGGCGGCTACACCTTC